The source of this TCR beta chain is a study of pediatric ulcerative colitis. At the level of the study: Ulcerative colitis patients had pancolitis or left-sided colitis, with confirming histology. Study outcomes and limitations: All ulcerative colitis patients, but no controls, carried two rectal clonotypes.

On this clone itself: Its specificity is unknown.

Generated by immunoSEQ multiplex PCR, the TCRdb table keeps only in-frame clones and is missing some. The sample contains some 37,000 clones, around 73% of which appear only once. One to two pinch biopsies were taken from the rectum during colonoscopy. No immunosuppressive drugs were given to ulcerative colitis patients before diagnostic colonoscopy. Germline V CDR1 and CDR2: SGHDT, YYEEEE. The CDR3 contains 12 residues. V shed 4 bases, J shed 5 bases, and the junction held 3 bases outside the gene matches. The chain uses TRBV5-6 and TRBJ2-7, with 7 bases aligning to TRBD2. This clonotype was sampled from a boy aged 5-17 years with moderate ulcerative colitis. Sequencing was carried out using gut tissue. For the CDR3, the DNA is TGTGCCAGCAGCAGGACTAGAAACGAGCAGTACTTC. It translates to CASSRTRNEQYF.